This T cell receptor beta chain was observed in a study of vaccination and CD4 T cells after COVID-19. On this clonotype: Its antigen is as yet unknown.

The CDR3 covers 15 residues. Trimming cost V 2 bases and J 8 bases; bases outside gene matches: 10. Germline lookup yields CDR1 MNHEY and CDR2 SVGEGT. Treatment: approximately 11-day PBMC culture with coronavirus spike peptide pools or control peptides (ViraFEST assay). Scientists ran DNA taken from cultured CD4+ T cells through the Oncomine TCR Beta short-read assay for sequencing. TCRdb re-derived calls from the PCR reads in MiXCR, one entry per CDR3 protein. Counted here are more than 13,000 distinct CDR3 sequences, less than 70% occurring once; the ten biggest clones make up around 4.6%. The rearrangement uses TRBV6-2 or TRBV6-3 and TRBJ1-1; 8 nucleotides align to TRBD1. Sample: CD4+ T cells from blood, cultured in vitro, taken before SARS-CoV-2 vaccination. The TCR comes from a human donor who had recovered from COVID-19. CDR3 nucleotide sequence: TGTGCCAGCAGTTACCCGTCAGGGGGCCAGAGAGAAGCTTTCTTT. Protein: CASSYPSGGQREAFF.